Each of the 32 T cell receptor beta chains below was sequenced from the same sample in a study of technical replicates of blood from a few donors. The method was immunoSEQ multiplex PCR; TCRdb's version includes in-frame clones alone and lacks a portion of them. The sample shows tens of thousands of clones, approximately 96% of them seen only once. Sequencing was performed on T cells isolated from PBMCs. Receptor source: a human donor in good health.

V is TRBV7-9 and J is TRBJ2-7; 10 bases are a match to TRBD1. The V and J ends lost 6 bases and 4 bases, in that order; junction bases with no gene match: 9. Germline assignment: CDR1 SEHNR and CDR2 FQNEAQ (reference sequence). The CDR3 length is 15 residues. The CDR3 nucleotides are TGTGCCAGCAGTTCCCCAGGGACAGGGGCGTACGAGCAGTACTTC. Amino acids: CASSSPGTGAYEQYF.

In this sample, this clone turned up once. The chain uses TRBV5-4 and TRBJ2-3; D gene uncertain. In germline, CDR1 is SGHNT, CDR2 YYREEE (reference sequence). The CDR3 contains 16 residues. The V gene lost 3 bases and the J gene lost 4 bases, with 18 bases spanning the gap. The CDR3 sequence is CASSSSVAPKADTQYF. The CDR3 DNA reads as TGTGCCAGCAGCTCCTCGGTAGCCCCCAAGGCAGATACGCAGTATTTT.

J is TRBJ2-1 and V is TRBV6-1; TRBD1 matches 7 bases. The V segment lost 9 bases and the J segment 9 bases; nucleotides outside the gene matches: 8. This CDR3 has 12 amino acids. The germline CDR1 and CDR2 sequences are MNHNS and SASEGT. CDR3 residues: CASKDRHPEQFF. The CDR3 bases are TGTGCCAGTAAGGACAGGCATCCTGAGCAGTTCTTC.

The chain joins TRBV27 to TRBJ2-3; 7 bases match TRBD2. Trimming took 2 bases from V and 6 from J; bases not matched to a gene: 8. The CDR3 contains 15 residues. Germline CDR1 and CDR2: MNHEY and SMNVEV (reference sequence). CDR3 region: CASSLKREWSDTQYF. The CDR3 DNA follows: TGTGCCAGCAGTTTAAAGCGGGAATGGTCGGATACGCAGTATTTT.

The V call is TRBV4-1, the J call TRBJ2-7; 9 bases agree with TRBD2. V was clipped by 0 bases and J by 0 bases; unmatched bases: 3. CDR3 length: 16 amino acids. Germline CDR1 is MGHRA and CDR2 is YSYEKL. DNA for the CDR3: TGCGCCAGCAGCCAAGAGAGGACTAGCGTCTCCTACGAGCAGTACTTC. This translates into CASSQERTSVSYEQYF.

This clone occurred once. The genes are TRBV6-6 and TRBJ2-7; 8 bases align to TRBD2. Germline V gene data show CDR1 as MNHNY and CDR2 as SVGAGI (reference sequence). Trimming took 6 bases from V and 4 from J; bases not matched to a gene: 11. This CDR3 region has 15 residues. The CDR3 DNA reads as TGTGCCAGCAGCCTTTACGGGGGGGGAACTTACGAGCAGTACTTC. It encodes CASSLYGGGTYEQYF.

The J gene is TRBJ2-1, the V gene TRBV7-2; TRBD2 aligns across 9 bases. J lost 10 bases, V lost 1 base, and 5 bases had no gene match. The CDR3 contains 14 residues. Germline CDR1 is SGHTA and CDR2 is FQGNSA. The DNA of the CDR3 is TGTGCCAGCAGCTTAGGGCTAGCGGGAACCGAGCAGTTCTTC. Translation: CASSLGLAGTEQFF. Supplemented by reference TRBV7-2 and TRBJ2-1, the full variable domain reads GAGVSQSPSNKVTEKGKDVELRCDPISGHTALYWYRQSLGQGLEFLIYFQGNSAPDKSGLPSDRFSAERTGGSVSTLTIQRTQQEDSAVYLCASSLGLAGTEQFFGPGTRLTVL.

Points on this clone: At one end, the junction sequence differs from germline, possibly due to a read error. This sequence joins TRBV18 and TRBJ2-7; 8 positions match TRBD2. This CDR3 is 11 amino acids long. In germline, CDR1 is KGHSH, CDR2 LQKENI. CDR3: CASSSSGSWHF. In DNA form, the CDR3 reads TGTGCCAGCTCATCCAGCGGGAGTTGGCACTTC.

The CDR3 protein is CASGRQGNTDTQYF. As DNA, the CDR3 is TGTGCCAGTGGCCGACAGGGGAACACAGATACGCAGTATTTT. The chain recombines TRBV19 with TRBJ2-3; 8 nucleotides align to TRBD1. The CDR3 is 14 residues long. The V and J ends lost 8 bases and 2 bases, in that order; junction bases with no gene match: 6. Germline-derived CDR1 and CDR2 are LNHDA and SQIVND (reference sequence). The complete variable domain, with remaining parts taken from reference TRBV19 and TRBJ2-3, reads DGGITQSPKYLFRKEGQNVTLSCEQNLNHDAMYWYRQDPGQGLRLIYYSQIVNDFQKGDIAEGYSVSREKKESFPLTVTSAQKNPTAFYLCASGRQGNTDTQYFGPGTRLTVL.

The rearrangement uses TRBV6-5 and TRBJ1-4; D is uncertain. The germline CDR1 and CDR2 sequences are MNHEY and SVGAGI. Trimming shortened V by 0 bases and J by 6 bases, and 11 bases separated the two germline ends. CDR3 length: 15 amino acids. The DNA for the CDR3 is TGTGCCAGCAGTTACTCCGAGACGACATATGAAAAACTGTTTTTT. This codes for CASSYSETTYEKLFF.

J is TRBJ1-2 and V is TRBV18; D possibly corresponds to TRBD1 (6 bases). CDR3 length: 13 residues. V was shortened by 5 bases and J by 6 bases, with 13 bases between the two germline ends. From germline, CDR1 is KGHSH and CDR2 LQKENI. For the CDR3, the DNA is TGTGCCAGCTCATCGGCTAACAGGGATGGCTACACCTTC. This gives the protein CASSSANRDGYTF.

The CDR3, as DNA: TGTGCCAGTAGTATAGCTCCCCGGACAACGGGGGACAATCAGCCCCAGCATTTT. It yields the protein CASSIAPRTTGDNQPQHF. The rearrangement uses TRBV19 and TRBJ1-5, with a possible D match to TRBD1 (5 bases). In germline, CDR1 is LNHDA, CDR2 SQIVND (reference sequence). The length of the CDR3 is 18 residues. V was trimmed by 1 base and J by 3 bases, leaving 19 bases between them.

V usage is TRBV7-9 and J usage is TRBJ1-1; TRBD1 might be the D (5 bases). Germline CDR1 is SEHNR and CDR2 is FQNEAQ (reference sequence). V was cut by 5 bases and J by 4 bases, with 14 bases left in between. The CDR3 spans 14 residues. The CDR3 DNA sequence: TGTGCCAGCAGCCGCGGGGGGGGATTCACTGAAGCTTTCTTT. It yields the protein CASSRGGGFTEAFF.

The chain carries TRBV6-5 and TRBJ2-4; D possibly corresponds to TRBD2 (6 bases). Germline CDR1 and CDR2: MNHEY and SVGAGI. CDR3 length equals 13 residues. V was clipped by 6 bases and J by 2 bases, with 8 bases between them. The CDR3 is CASRGTSKNIQYF. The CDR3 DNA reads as TGTGCCAGCAGAGGGACTTCCAAAAACATTCAGTACTTC.

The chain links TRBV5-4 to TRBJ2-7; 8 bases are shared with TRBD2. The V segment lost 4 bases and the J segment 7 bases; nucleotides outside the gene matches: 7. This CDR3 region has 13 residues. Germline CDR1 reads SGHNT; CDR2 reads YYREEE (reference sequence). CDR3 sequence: CASSGGGSGEQYF. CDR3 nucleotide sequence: TGTGCCAGCAGCGGCGGGGGGTCCGGGGAGCAGTACTTC.

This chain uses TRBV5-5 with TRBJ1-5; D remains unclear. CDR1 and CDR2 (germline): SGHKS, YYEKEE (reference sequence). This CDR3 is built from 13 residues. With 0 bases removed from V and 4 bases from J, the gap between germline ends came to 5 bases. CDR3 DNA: TGTGCCAGCAGCTTGGCCCTAAATCAGCCCCAGCATTTT. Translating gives CASSLALNQPQHF.

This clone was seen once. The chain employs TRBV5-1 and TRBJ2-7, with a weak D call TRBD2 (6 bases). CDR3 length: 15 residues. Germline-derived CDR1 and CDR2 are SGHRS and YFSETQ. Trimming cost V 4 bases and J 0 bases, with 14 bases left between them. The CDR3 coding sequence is TGCGCCAGCAGCGTCAACCGGGACTCCTCCTACGAGCAGTACTTC. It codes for CASSVNRDSSYEQYF.

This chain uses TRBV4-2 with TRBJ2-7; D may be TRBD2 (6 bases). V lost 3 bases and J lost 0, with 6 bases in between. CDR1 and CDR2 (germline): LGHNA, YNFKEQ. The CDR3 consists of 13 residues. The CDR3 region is CASSHGSSYEQYF. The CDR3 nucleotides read TGTGCCAGCAGCCACGGGAGCTCCTACGAGCAGTACTTC.

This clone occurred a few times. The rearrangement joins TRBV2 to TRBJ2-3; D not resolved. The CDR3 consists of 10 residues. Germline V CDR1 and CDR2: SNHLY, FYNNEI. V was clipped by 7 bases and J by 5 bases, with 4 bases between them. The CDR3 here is CASMRDTQYF. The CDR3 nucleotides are TGTGCCAGCATGCGAGATACGCAGTATTTT.

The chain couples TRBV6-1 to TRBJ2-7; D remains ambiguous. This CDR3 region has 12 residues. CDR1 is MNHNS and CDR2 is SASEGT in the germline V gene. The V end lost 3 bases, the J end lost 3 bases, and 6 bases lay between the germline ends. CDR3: CASSDVYYEQYF. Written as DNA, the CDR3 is TGTGCCAGCAGTGATGTCTACTACGAGCAGTACTTC.

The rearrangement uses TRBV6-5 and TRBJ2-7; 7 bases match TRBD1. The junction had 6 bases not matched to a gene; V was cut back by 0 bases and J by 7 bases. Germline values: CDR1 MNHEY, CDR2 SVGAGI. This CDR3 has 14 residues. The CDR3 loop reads CASSYSGGSVEQYF. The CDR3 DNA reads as TGTGCCAGCAGTTACTCAGGGGGCTCCGTGGAGCAGTACTTC.

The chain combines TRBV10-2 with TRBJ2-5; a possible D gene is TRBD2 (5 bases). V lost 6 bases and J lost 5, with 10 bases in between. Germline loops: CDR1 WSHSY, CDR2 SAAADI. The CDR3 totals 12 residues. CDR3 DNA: TGCGCCAGCAGGGCTAGCACCGAGACCCAGTACTTC. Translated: CASRASTETQYF.

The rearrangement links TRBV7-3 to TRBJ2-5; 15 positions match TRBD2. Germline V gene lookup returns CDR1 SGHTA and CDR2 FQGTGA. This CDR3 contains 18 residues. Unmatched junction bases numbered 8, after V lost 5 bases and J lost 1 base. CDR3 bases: TGTGCCAGCAGCCCTGGGACTAGCGGGAGGTGGGGCCAAGAGACCCAGTACTTC. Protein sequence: CASSPGTSGRWGQETQYF.

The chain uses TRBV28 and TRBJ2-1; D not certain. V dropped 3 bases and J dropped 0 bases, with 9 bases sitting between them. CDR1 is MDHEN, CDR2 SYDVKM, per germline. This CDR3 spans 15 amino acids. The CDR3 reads CASSFPLDSYNEQFF. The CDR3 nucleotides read TGTGCCAGCAGTTTTCCCCTAGACTCCTACAATGAGCAGTTCTTC.

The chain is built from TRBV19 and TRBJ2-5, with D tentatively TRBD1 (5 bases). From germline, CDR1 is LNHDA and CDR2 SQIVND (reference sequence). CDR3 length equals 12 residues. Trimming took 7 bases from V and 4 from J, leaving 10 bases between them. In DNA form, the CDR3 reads TGTGCCAGTAATGGGGCTGGAGAGACCCAGTACTTC. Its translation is CASNGAGETQYF.

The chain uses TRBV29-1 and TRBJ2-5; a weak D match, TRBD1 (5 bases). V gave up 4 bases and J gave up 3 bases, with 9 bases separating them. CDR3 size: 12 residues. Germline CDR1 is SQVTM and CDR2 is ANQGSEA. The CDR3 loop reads CSVGQTKETQYF. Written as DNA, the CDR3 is TGCAGCGTTGGACAGACGAAAGAGACCCAGTACTTC.

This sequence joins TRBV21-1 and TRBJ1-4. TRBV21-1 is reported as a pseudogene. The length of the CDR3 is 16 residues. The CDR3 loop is CASSKRGGDPGEKLFF. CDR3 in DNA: TGTGCCAGCAGCAAAAGGGGGGGGGACCCGGGGGAAAAACTGTTTTTT.

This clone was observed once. The CDR3 here is CASSARGASGLEGYTF. DNA for the CDR3: TGTGCCAGCAGTGCTCGGGGGGCATCGGGGTTAGAGGGCTACACCTTC. This chain uses TRBV2 with TRBJ1-2, with D possibly being TRBD1 (6 bases). CDR1 is SNHLY and CDR2 is FYNNEI in the germline V gene. The V end was cut by 4 bases, the J end by 8 bases, with 23 bases between. This CDR3 comprises 16 residues.

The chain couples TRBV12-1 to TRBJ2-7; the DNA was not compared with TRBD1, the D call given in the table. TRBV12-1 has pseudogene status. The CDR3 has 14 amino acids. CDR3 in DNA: TGTGCCAGCAGCAAACAGACAGGGATCTACGAGCAGTACTTC. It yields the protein CASSKQTGIYEQYF.

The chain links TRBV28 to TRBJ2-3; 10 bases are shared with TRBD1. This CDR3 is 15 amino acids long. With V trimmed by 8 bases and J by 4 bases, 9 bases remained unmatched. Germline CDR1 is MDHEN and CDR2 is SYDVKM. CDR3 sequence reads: CASRSGQGISDTQYF. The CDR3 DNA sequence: TGTGCCAGCCGGTCGGGACAGGGGATATCAGATACGCAGTATTTT.

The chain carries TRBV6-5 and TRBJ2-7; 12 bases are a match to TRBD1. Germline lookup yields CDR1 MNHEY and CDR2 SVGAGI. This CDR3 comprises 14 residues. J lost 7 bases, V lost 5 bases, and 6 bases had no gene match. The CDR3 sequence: CASSRDRGLREQYF. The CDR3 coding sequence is TGTGCCAGCAGTAGGGACAGGGGGCTCAGGGAGCAGTACTTC.

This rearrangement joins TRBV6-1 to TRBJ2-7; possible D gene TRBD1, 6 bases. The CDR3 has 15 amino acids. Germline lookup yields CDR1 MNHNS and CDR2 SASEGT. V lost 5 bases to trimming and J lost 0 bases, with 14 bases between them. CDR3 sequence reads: CASSRNRDISYEQYF. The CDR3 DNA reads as TGTGCCAGCAGTAGAAACCGGGACATCTCCTACGAGCAGTACTTC.